This TCR beta chain was observed in a study of cytomegalovirus exposure and HLA in healthy donors. Study as a whole: There were several hundred genotyped donors. Of these, roughly 82% fell in the genetic ancestry cluster associated with self-reported Caucasian donors. Notes on the study in general: Fewer N-insertions (relative to the approximately 670-donor mean) were reportedly seen in an Asian-associated ancestry cluster in a later analysis. In a later analysis, TCR beta V- and J-gene trimming showed a link to a missense DCLRE1C variant. A later analysis found common viral pathogens apparently linked to several of the most significant clusters.

It was with 60 Vbeta and 13 Jbeta primers that the PCR ran. Measured with immunoSEQ multiplex PCR; TCRdb has only the in-frame clones, and not every one. The data contain 170,000 or so clones, 78% of them singletons. This CDR3 region has 14 residues. V lost 5 bases to trimming and J lost 8 bases; unmatched junction nucleotides: 7. Germline V CDR1 and CDR2: ENHRY, SYGVKD. Concerning this clone itself: No antigen is known for it.

The TCR sequence derives from a woman aged 50 to 60 in good health and CMV-seropositive. Specimen: PBMCs. This chain connects TRBV10-3 to TRBJ1-4; 8 nucleotides match TRBD1. Here the CDR3 reads CAISPTGEEEKLFF. The CDR3, as DNA: TGTGCCATCAGTCCGACAGGGGAAGAAGAAAAACTGTTTTTT.